The T cell receptor (beta chain) described here comes from a study of CXCR3-negative and CXCR3-positive naive CD8 T cells. All CD8+ T cell subsets were sorted in triplicate at hundreds of thousands of cells each. CD45RO-CCR7+CD27+CD95- expression identified naive CD8+ T cells. With UMI labels, 5' RACE was used to prepare the TRB cDNA libraries. For each CDR3 protein, TCRdb gives one entry from its re-call of the 5' RACE reads, without DNA. There are tens of thousands of distinct CDR3 sequences in the sample, with over 4% held by the top ten. To note about this clonotype: As yet, its antigen is unknown.

Germline CDR1 reads SEHNR; CDR2 reads FQNEAQ (reference sequence). CDR3 length: 13 amino acids. Notes on the study in general: CXCR3-expressing naive cells carried TRB CDR3s more hydrophobic than those of CXCR3-negative naive cells. Both naive subsets showed comparably high diversity, and memory CD8+ cells showed much lower diversity. TRB CDR3 properties served as the basis for inferring TCR strength, and surface CD5 was comparable between naive subsets.

This chain connects TRBV7-9 to TRBJ2-3. The receptor comes from a human donor in good health. Some clones in this sample may be carry-over from other donors' samples. Sample: naive CXCR3+ CD8+ T cells from blood. Documented subset: CD45RO-CCR7+CD27+CD95- naive CD8+ T cells expressing CXCR3 (TNR3+). This CDR3 reads CASSWLGTDTQYF.